This T cell receptor (beta chain) was sequenced for a study of T cells in Graves' hyperthyroidism and ophthalmopathy. The study enrolled patients aged 18 to 65 with newly diagnosed hyperthyroidism of under 2 months' duration. Exclusion of patients followed from uncontrolled infection, other autoimmune disease, pregnancy or lactation. Study observations and caveats: A model of 13 V-J features distinguished ophthalmopathy from stable hyperthyroidism.

Note on this clonotype: The antigen is not known.

TCR beta CDR3 sequences were amplified from RNA transcripts. The primer set for the first-round RT-PCR of the TCR CDR3 was HTBI. Via MiXCR, TCRdb re-called the multiplex PCR reads, giving one row per CDR3 protein. Of approximately 430,000 distinct CDR3 sequences listed, approximately 15% are singletons. The CDR3 sequence is 17 residues long. CDR1 is SGHVS, CDR2 FQNEAQ, per germline. V lost 6 bases to trimming and J lost 4 bases; unmatched junction nucleotides: 11. Sequenced sample: blood. The chain is built from TRBV7-8 and TRBJ2-1, with 11 bases aligning to TRBD2. This TCR came from a woman aged 18-30 years with Graves' hyperthyroidism. DNA of the CDR3: TGTGCCAGCAGAACACCACCGACTAGCGGGATTTACAATGAGCAGTTCTTC. Translation: CASRTPPTSGIYNEQFF.